This entry lists 17 T cell receptor beta chains sequenced from one sample in a study of T-cell reconstitution after alpha-beta-depleted transplantation in children (dated by TCRdb to the mid-2010s). In light of the paper, this sample's treatment or condition label describes: allogeneic hematopoietic cell transplantation with graft depleted of TCRalphabeta T cells and CD19 B cells. Library method: PCR. The instrument given in TCRdb is Illumina HiSeq 2500. TCR libraries were prepared with molecular barcoding, using unique molecular identifiers to normalize TCRbeta repertoire quantification. TCRdb redid the processing of the public reads, applying fastp at Q25 and MiXCR, and retained in-frame beta chains. All rows with the same CDR3 protein become a single entry with the most common DNA and genes. The sample table shows just over 950,000 distinct CDR3 sequences, and about 26% are seen once. Together, the top ten hold approximately 30% of the sample.

Material: PBMCs, mostly from graft donor cells, obtained 360 days after TCRalphabeta/CD19-depleted stem cell transplant. The origin of the receptors is a boy less than two years old who had a stem cell transplant for SCID, so the T cells may come from the graft donor.

The rearrangement links TRBV9 to TRBJ1-6; TRBD1 might be the D (5 bases). The CDR3 extends over 14 amino acids. Trimming took off 4 bases at V and 9 bases at J, with 14 bases between the two ends. CDR1 is SGDLS and CDR2 is YYNGEE in the germline V gene. CDR3 coding DNA: TGTGCCAGCAGCCCACAGGTGGGGGGTTCACCCCTCCACTTT. The encoded protein is CASSPQVGGSPLHF.

V gene TRBV29-1 combines with J gene TRBJ2-5, with D possibly being TRBD2 (5 bases). V gave up 7 bases and J gave up 1 base, with 16 bases separating them. This CDR3 is 14 amino acids long. Germline V gene data show CDR1 as SQVTM and CDR2 as ANQGSEA. DNA of the CDR3: TGCAGCGGGCAGGAGCGGTTTACCCAAGAGACCCAGTACTTC. Amino acid sequence: CSGQERFTQETQYF.

This clonotype was detected a few times. CDR3 sequence reads: CASSPHRYEQYF. Here the CDR3 DNA reads TGTGCCAGCAGTCCGCACAGATACGAGCAGTACTTC. The J gene is TRBJ2-7, the V gene TRBV12-3 or TRBV12-4; D is unresolved. Trimming removed 5 bases at V and 4 bases at J, with 9 bases between. This CDR3 region has 12 residues.

V is TRBV20-1 and J is TRBJ2-6, with TRBD1 matching 9 bases. The trim removed 6 bases at V and 0 bases at J, leaving 6 bases unmatched. The CDR3 has 16 amino acids. Germline CDR1 reads DFQATT; CDR2 reads SNEGSKA (reference sequence). The CDR3 is CSAPGTGTSGANVLTF. In DNA, the CDR3 is TGCAGTGCACCCGGGACAGGGACCTCTGGGGCCAACGTCCTGACTTTC.

This chain uses TRBV10-3 with TRBJ2-6, with D unclear. Germline loops: CDR1 ENHRY, CDR2 SYGVKD. CDR3 length equals 15 residues. V dropped 0 bases and J dropped 3 bases, with 6 bases sitting between them. CDR3 sequence: CAISESGGGANVLTF. CDR3 nucleotide sequence: TGTGCCATCAGTGAGTCGGGTGGTGGGGCCAACGTCCTGACTTTC.

This clonotype was counted at least ten times. The chain is built from TRBV28 and TRBJ1-5; D gene ambiguous. There are 12 residues in the CDR3. Germline CDR1 and CDR2: MDHEN and SYDVKM. V was trimmed by 2 bases and J by 3 bases, leaving 2 bases between them. CDR3 sequence: CASSLNNQPQHF. The CDR3, as DNA: TGTGCCAGCAGTTTAAACAATCAGCCCCAGCATTTT.

This chain links TRBV28 with TRBJ1-6, with D perhaps matching TRBD1 (5 bases). The ends were cut back, 5 bases at V and 13 bases at J, with 15 bases in the middle. The germline V gene encodes CDR1 MDHEN and CDR2 SYDVKM. This CDR3 spans 13 amino acids. CDR3 coding DNA: TGTGCCAGCAGTGACCCCGGGGCTCGGCCCCTCCACTTT. It is translated as CASSDPGARPLHF.

The rearrangement joins TRBV4-2 to TRBJ1-2; a weak D match, TRBD1 (5 bases). The ends were cut back, 0 bases at V and 4 bases at J, with 12 bases in the middle. CDR1 and CDR2 (germline): LGHNA, YNFKEQ. This CDR3 has 15 amino acids. In DNA, the CDR3 is TGTGCCAGCAGCCAAGATCTTGGGGGAGGCTATGGCTACACCTTC. Its protein product is CASSQDLGGGYGYTF.

This clonotype was observed a few times. In DNA, the CDR3 is TGCGCCAGCAGCTCTAAATTGGGGGTGGAGACCCAGTACTTC. This encodes CASSSKLGVETQYF. J is TRBJ2-5 and V is TRBV5-1; D is possibly TRBD1 or TRBD2 (5 bases each). This CDR3 spans 14 amino acids. Germline lookup yields CDR1 SGHRS and CDR2 YFSETQ. V was cut by 3 bases and J by 5 bases, with 14 bases left in between.

This clonotype was picked up a small number of times. This chain connects TRBV5-1 to TRBJ1-3; D is ambiguous. The CDR3 totals 15 residues. Between the trimmed V and J ends, which lost 1 base and 2 bases, there was a span of 10 bases. CDR1 SGHRS and CDR2 YFSETQ come from the germline V gene. CDR3 region: CASSLNNYAGNTIYF. CDR3 coding DNA: TGCGCCAGCAGCTTGAACAACTACGCTGGAAACACCATATATTTT.

The table lists this clonotype with a count of one. This sequence joins TRBV18 and TRBJ1-2; D call uncertain. Germline V gives CDR1 KGHSH, CDR2 LQKENI. The CDR3 is made up of 14 amino acids. V shed 3 bases and J shed 4 bases, with 12 bases lying between them. The CDR3 bases are TGTGCCAGCTCACCGGCGGGCGAAACCTATGGCTACACCTTC. It is translated as CASSPAGETYGYTF. The entire variable domain, with the rest obtained from reference TRBV18 and TRBJ1-2, is as follows: NAGVMQNPRHLVRRRGQEARLRCSPMKGHSHVYWYRQLPEEGLKFMVYLQKENIIDESGMPKERFSAEFPKEGPSILRIQQVVRGDSAAYFCASSPAGETYGYTFGSGTRLTVV.

J is TRBJ2-2 and V is TRBV9, with D perhaps TRBD2 (5 bases). Trimming removed 2 bases from V and 4 bases from J, with 12 bases in between. Germline V gene sequence: CDR1 SGDLS, CDR2 YYNGEE. CDR3 length equals 15 residues. CDR3 coding DNA: TGTGCCAGCAGCGTCGAACCCGAGGGCACCGGGGAGCTGTTTTTT. Its translation is CASSVEPEGTGELFF.

The J gene is TRBJ1-6, the V gene TRBV15, with unresolved D. Germline V lookup: CDR1 LNHNV, CDR2 YYDKDF (reference sequence). V lost 0 bases and J 10 bases, leaving 4 bases between the germline ends. This CDR3 has 12 residues. CDR3 region: CATSRDRSPLHF. The CDR3 nucleotides are TGTGCCACCAGCAGAGACAGGTCACCCCTCCACTTT.

The chain joins TRBV10-3 to TRBJ1-2; D call uncertain. V was trimmed by 2 bases and J by 8 bases, leaving 18 bases between them. Germline V gene sequence: CDR1 ENHRY, CDR2 SYGVKD. This CDR3 contains 15 residues. The CDR3 reads CAISESQADIMGYTF. In DNA, the CDR3 is TGTGCCATCAGTGAGAGTCAGGCCGATATTATGGGCTACACCTTC.

The chain employs TRBV4-2 and TRBJ2-4, with a tentative D call TRBD2 (6 bases). Germline V CDR1 and CDR2: LGHNA, YNFKEQ. Trimming took 1 base from V and 14 from J, leaving 15 bases between them. The CDR3 is made up of 13 amino acids. The CDR3 loop reads CASSQALTSTEYF. The CDR3 DNA reads as TGTGCCAGCAGCCAAGCCCTGACTAGTACGGAGTACTTC.

This clonotype was counted only a few times. This sequence joins TRBV7-8 and TRBJ2-1; no firm D call. The CDR3 runs 15 residues. Per the germline V gene, CDR1 is SGHVS and CDR2 is FQNEAQ. The V and J ends lost 1 base and 9 bases respectively, with 16 bases between them. The CDR3, as DNA: TGTGCCAGCAGCTTAGTAGTAGTCCCAAAGGGTGAGCAGTTCTTC. Protein: CASSLVVVPKGEQFF.

The V call is TRBV7-6, the J call TRBJ2-3; 8 bases match TRBD2. The CDR3 has 17 residues. V was pared by 5 bases and J by 4 bases, with 14 bases of the junction left unmatched. Germline CDR1 reads SGHVS; CDR2 reads FNYEAQ. The CDR3: CASSVYPRGGPSDTQYF. DNA for the CDR3: TGTGCCAGCAGCGTCTACCCCCGGGGGGGCCCCTCAGATACGCAGTATTTT.